These T cell receptor beta chains were read from a single sample in a study of blood T cell repertoires in COVID-19. The repertoire was sequenced with immunoSEQ multiplex PCR; TCRdb's copy has only in-frame clones and lacks some. The table includes about 200,000 clones, about 89% detected once. The sample comprised PBMCs or T cells enriched from blood (not recorded which). The receptors stem from a woman aged 18-29 years who had recovered from COVID-19. The conserved cysteine and the conserved F or W are not part of the CDR3 here.

V: TRBV2
J: TRBJ1-1
CDR3: ASQGMHTEAF

V: TRBV5-1
J: TRBJ2-7
CDR3: ASSVTGSPYEQY

V: TRBV11-2
J: TRBJ2-7
CDR3: ASSLESGTGGLEQY

V: TRBV14
J: TRBJ2-1
CDR3: ASSRDRRNEQF

V: TRBV9
J: TRBJ2-1
CDR3: ASSAPRQGSYNEQF

V: TRBV3-1/TRBV3-2
J: TRBJ1-4
CDR3: ASSHSYGQGNSNEKLF

V: TRBV24-1
J: TRBJ1-2
CDR3: ATAGGVNYGYT

V: TRBV5-4
J: TRBJ1-1
CDR3: ASSPYSSTEAF

V: TRBV15
J: TRBJ1-4
CDR3: ATSRRDEGEKLF

V: TRBV5-6
J: TRBJ2-7
CDR3: AIATETYEQY

V: TRBV7-8
J: TRBJ2-7
CDR3: ASKPAGSPNHEQY

V: TRBV30
J: TRBJ1-5
CDR3: AWSLDRIQPQH

V: TRBV11-2
J: TRBJ2-4
CDR3: ASSPPGHQAKNIQY

V: TRBV27
J: TRBJ2-1
CDR3: ASGEGLAGINEQF

V: TRBV28
J: TRBJ1-4
CDR3: ASRYRHNEKLF

V: TRBV27
J: TRBJ1-6
CDR3: ASSLSLGGLQNSPLH

V: TRBV5-4
J: TRBJ2-7
CDR3: ASGSRGGADEQY

V: TRBV30
J: TRBJ1-5
CDR3: AWTGQGVTKLNQPQH

V: TRBV2
J: TRBJ1-1
CDR3: ASSDYRVGNTEAF

V: TRBV2
J: TRBJ1-3
CDR3: ASSPDYFSGNTIY

V: TRBV9
J: TRBJ1-3
CDR3: ASSGRTGEAGNTIY

V: TRBV18
J: TRBJ2-7
CDR3: ASSQPTGRTYEQY

V: TRBV5-4
J: TRBJ2-7
CDR3: ASSLDRVHEQY

V: TRBV11-2
J: TRBJ2-7
CDR3: ASYPILGTGYEQY

V: TRBV6-1
J: TRBJ2-7
CDR3: ASSEAGLAPEQY

V: TRBV1
J: TRBJ2-3
CDR3: TSSQDRTSDEMTDTQY

V: TRBV6-2/TRBV6-3
J: TRBJ2-3
CDR3: ASSYSKRAPADTQY

V: TRBV3-1/TRBV3-2
J: TRBJ1-2
CDR3: ASSQENRNYGYT

V: TRBV9
J: TRBJ2-5
CDR3: ASSVGGGRGGTQY

V: TRBV10-3
J: TRBJ1-3
CDR3: AINRDSGNTIY

V: TRBV28
J: TRBJ2-7
CDR3: ASSSNYEQY

V: TRBV28
J: TRBJ1-3
CDR3: ASSFLRGNTIY

V: TRBV13
J: TRBJ1-2
CDR3: ASSLGVSDYGYT

V: TRBV28
J: TRBJ2-3
CDR3: ATKEGTQY

V: TRBV18
J: TRBJ1-5
CDR3: ASSQTTGGRQPQH

V: TRBV9
J: TRBJ2-1
CDR3: ASSLRGTETNEQF

V: TRBV10-1
J: TRBJ2-3
CDR3: ASSESSGFSTDTQY

V: TRBV18
J: TRBJ1-2
CDR3: ASSPGTNYGYT

V: TRBV9
J: TRBJ1-1
CDR3: ASSVGGSTEAF

V: TRBV27
J: TRBJ1-1
CDR3: ASSSWTGGFQSQAF

V: TRBV9
J: TRBJ2-1
CDR3: ASSPEGLTSNNEQF